These 21 T cell receptor beta chains came from one sample sequenced in a study of blood T cell repertoires in COVID-19. Repertoires were generated with immunoSEQ multiplex PCR, while TCRdb's copy carries only in-frame clones and drops some. This sample carries fewer than 130,000 clones, 70% to 90% of them seen once, and the ten largest clones take around 2.2%. Sequencing was done on a sample of peripheral blood. The receptors originated from a human donor in a cohort sampled during active COVID-19.

The J gene is TRBJ2-5, the V gene TRBV30; 8 bases align to TRBD1. Trimming at V came to 3 bases and at J to 4 bases, leaving 4 bases not matched to a gene. The V gene's germline CDR1 is GTSNPN and CDR2 SVGIG (reference sequence). The CDR3 has 13 amino acids. CDR3 loop: CAWRGQGGETQYF. The CDR3 bases are TGTGCCTGGAGAGGACAGGGAGGAGAGACCCAGTACTTC.

The V and J genes are TRBV5-6 and TRBJ1-5, with a possible D match to TRBD1 (5 bases). The CDR3 has 17 amino acids. CDR1 SGHDT and CDR2 YYEEEE come from the germline V gene. V was shortened by 4 bases and J by 4 bases, with 21 bases between the two germline ends. The CDR3 nucleotides read TGTGCCAGCAGCAAAGCCGGGGACTATCTAGGTAATCAGCCCCAGCATTTT. Translating it yields CASSKAGDYLGNQPQHF.

The genes are TRBV4-1 and TRBJ2-5; TRBD1 matches at 7 bases. J was trimmed by 2 bases and V by 4 bases; bases with no gene match: 16. This CDR3 is 18 amino acids long. Germline-derived CDR1 and CDR2 are MGHRA and YSYEKL. CDR3 coding DNA: TGCGCCAGCAGCCGCCGAATCCGGGACAGCTCTTCTCAAGAGACCCAGTACTTC. This encodes CASSRRIRDSSSQETQYF.

The chain uses TRBV2 and TRBJ1-1; D remains unclear. The CDR3 consists of 13 residues. CDR1 is SNHLY and CDR2 is FYNNEI in the germline V gene. The germline V and J ends were trimmed by 7 bases and 0 bases, with 9 bases remaining between them. For the CDR3, the DNA is TGTGCCAGCAAGCGGGGTTTGAACACTGAAGCTTTCTTT. Translated: CASKRGLNTEAFF.

This clone was observed a single time. This chain uses TRBV5-1 with TRBJ2-5; the match to TRBD2 covers 11 bases. Trimming took 4 bases from V and 3 from J; bases not matched to a gene: 5. Per the germline V gene, CDR1 is SGHRS and CDR2 is YFSETQ. The CDR3 is 15 amino acids. CDR3 sequence (DNA): TGCGCCAGCAGCCAACTAGCGGGGGTAGAAGAGACCCAGTACTTC. It is translated as CASSQLAGVEETQYF.

In this sample, this clone turned up many times. The chain links TRBV6-5 to TRBJ2-7; D perhaps matches TRBD2 (5 bases). Per germline, CDR1 MNHEY and CDR2 SVGAGI. Deletions cut 1 base from V and 4 bases from J, with 14 bases between. The CDR3 is 15 residues long. CDR3 loop: CASSYYAGGEYEQYF. As DNA, the CDR3 is TGTGCCAGCAGTTACTACGCGGGCGGTGAGTACGAGCAGTACTTC.

This clone was found a few times. The rearrangement uses TRBV4-2 and TRBJ1-6; a possible D gene is TRBD1 (5 bases). V was shortened by 0 bases and J by 6 bases, with 12 bases between the two germline ends. The CDR3 consists of 16 residues. The V gene's germline CDR1 is LGHNA and CDR2 YNFKEQ. The CDR3 nucleotides read TGTGCCAGCAGCCAAGATGGTCGCAGGGTTAATTCACCCCTCCACTTT. This gives the protein CASSQDGRRVNSPLHF.

This sequence joins TRBV5-1 and TRBJ1-1, with D perhaps TRBD1 (6 bases). CDR3 size: 15 residues. From germline, CDR1 is SGHRS and CDR2 YFSETQ. Between the trimmed V and J ends, which lost 1 base and 1 base, there was a span of 11 bases. The CDR3 loop reads CASSLRTDKNTEAFF. The CDR3, as DNA: TGCGCCAGCAGCTTGCGGACAGATAAGAACACTGAAGCTTTCTTT.

This clone was picked up one time. The rearrangement joins TRBV3-1 (or the pseudogene TRBV3-2) to TRBJ2-3, with D unclear. Per germline, CDR1 LGHDT and CDR2 YNNKEL (reference sequence). V was cut by 8 bases and J by 5 bases, with 11 bases left in between. This CDR3 comprises 12 residues. CDR3 sequence reads: CASEALGDTQYF. The CDR3 nucleotides are TGTGCCAGCGAGGCATTAGGAGATACGCAGTATTTT.

V and J are TRBV2 and TRBJ2-3; D may be TRBD1 (6 bases). V dropped 4 bases and J dropped 1 base, with 15 bases sitting between them. The CDR3 is 16 residues long. Germline-derived CDR1 and CDR2 are SNHLY and FYNNEI. In nucleotides, the CDR3 is TGTGCCAGCAGTGGGGTTACAGGGTGGGGCACAGATACGCAGTATTTT. It is translated as CASSGVTGWGTDTQYF.

V is TRBV28 and J is TRBJ2-2; 8 nucleotides agree with TRBD1. CDR3 size: 16 residues. The germline gives CDR1 MDHEN, CDR2 SYDVKM. V trimming: 5 bases; J trimming: 5 bases; junction bases outside the gene matches: 10. CDR3 loop: CASSGIGQGITGELFF. The DNA for the CDR3 is TGTGCCAGCAGTGGAATTGGACAGGGTATAACCGGGGAGCTGTTTTTT.

V gene TRBV5-1 combines with J gene TRBJ2-7; 9 bases are shared with TRBD1. Germline lookup yields CDR1 SGHRS and CDR2 YFSETQ. The J segment lost 6 bases and the V segment lost 0 bases, leaving 4 bases of the junction unmatched. There are 14 residues in the CDR3. The CDR3 protein is CASSLEQGAGEQYF. The DNA of the CDR3 is TGCGCCAGCAGCTTGGAACAGGGGGCTGGCGAGCAGTACTTC.

The chain joins TRBV23-1 to TRBJ2-7; D perhaps matches TRBD2 (5 bases). TRBV23-1 is an ORF, and what it does is uncertain. The CDR3 has 13 amino acids. Trimming pared 11 bases from V and 0 bases from J, leaving 14 bases between. The CDR3 region has the DNA TGCGCCGCGAGGACTTTTTCCTCCTACGAGCAGTACTTC. This codes for CAARTFSSYEQYF.

Here the CDR3 reads CASSLAGGRETQYF. CDR3 bases: TGTGCCAGCAGCTTGGCGGGGGGCCGCGAGACCCAGTACTTC. The V and J genes are TRBV5-4 and TRBJ2-5; weak D call: TRBD2 (7 bases). In germline, CDR1 is SGHNT, CDR2 YYREEE (reference sequence). Trimming took off 0 bases at V and 5 bases at J, with 11 bases between the two ends. The CDR3 extends over 14 amino acids.

The chain recombines TRBV19 with TRBJ1-1, with a weak D call TRBD1 (6 bases). Germline V gene sequence: CDR1 LNHDA, CDR2 SQIVND (reference sequence). This CDR3 has 19 residues. Trimming stripped 8 bases from V and 0 bases from J, with 28 bases between. For the CDR3, the DNA is TGTGCCAGTCAGGGGCCCCGTTCGGGCCGGTCCCTCATGAACACTGAAGCTTTCTTT. Protein product: CASQGPRSGRSLMNTEAFF.

J is TRBJ1-6 and V is TRBV9; 9 bases agree with TRBD1. CDR3 size: 15 residues. Looked up from germline, CDR1 is SGDLS and CDR2 is YYNGEE. J lost 13 bases, V lost 3 bases, and 11 bases had no gene match. Here the CDR3 DNA reads TGTGCCAGCAGCGCCCACGGGACAGGGCCTATTCCCCTCCACTTT. It specifies CASSAHGTGPIPLHF.

V is TRBV6-6 and J is TRBJ2-2; no clear D. This CDR3 region has 15 residues. Trimming cost V 0 bases and J 0 bases, with 5 bases left between them. Germline V gene data show CDR1 as MNHNY and CDR2 as SVGAGI (reference sequence). CDR3 sequence reads: CASSYSTPNTGELFF. The CDR3 bases are TGTGCCAGCAGTTACTCGACTCCGAACACCGGGGAGCTGTTTTTT.

This clone was seen more than once but under ten times. The chain has TRBV19 and TRBJ1-6; 7 bases match TRBD1. V trimming: 6 bases; J trimming: 6 bases; junction bases outside the gene matches: 8. The V gene's germline CDR1 is LNHDA and CDR2 SQIVND (reference sequence). CDR3 length: 15 residues. CDR3 sequence reads: CASSPWGQLNSPLHF. The CDR3 DNA reads as TGTGCCAGTAGCCCTTGGGGACAGCTTAATTCACCCCTCCACTTT.

CDR3: CASSLSGRLYNSPLHF. In DNA form, the CDR3 reads TGTGCCAGCAGTTTATCCGGGAGGCTCTATAATTCACCCCTCCACTTT. The chain carries TRBV28 and TRBJ1-6; D is ambiguous. Germline CDR1 and CDR2: MDHEN and SYDVKM. V was cut by 1 base and J by 3 bases, with 10 bases left in between. The CDR3 is 16 amino acids.

This chain uses TRBV24-1 with TRBJ2-1; 7 bases fit TRBD2. CDR3 length: 16 amino acids. Germline CDR1 and CDR2: KGHDR and SFDVKD. Trimming cost V 5 bases and J 0 bases; bases outside gene matches: 6. The DNA for the CDR3 is TGTGCCACCAGTGCCAGTCTAGCGGACTCCTACAATGAGCAGTTCTTC. It yields the protein CATSASLADSYNEQFF.

In this sample, this clone turned up a few times. J is TRBJ1-5 and V is TRBV19; no clear D. The CDR3 loop spans 13 amino acids. The germline V and J ends were trimmed by 8 bases and 6 bases, with 14 bases remaining between them. The germline V gene encodes CDR1 LNHDA and CDR2 SQIVND (reference sequence). Written as DNA, the CDR3 is TGTGCCAGTGCTGACGTGCAGGCTCAGCCCCAGCATTTT. Translated: CASADVQAQPQHF.